The present entry profiles one T cell receptor beta chain with its context. This entry comes from a study of response to subunit inactivated influenza vaccine. V lost 0 bases and J lost 6; bases outside the gene matches: 8. Per germline, CDR1 DFQATT and CDR2 SNEGSKA (reference sequence). CDR3 length: 15 residues. TCRdb passed the RT-PCR reads through MiXCR, listing each CDR3 protein once. The data show some 600,000 distinct CDR3 sequences, 14% seen once. This sequence was found in a man aged 50 to 59 who received an inactivated influenza vaccine. The rearrangement uses TRBV20-1 and TRBJ2-1; 7 bases are shared with TRBD2. The sequencing here drew on PBMCs from blood, taken 14 days before vaccination. The CDR3 is CSARDRGAGTNEQFF. For the CDR3, the DNA is TGCAGTGCTAGAGATCGGGGAGCGGGGACCAATGAGCAGTTCTTC.